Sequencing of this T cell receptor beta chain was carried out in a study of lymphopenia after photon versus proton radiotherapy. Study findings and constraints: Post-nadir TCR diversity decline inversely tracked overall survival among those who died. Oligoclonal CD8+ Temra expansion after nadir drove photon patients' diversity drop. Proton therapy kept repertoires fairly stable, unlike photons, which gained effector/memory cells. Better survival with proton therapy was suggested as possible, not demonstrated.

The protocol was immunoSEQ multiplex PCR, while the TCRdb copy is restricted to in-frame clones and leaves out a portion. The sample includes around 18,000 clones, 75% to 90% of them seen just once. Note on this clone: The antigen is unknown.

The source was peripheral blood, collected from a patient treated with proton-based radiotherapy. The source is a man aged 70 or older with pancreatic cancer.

The CDR3 spells CASNYGAEGDTIYF. The DNA for the CDR3 is TGCGCCAGCAACTACGGGGCAGAGGGAGACACCATATATTTT. This chain links TRBV5-1 with TRBJ1-3; D is perhaps TRBD1 (5 bases). Germline V gene lookup returns CDR1 SGHRS and CDR2 YFSETQ. The CDR3 is made up of 14 amino acids. V shed 6 bases and J shed 8 bases, with 18 bases lying between them. Variable domain in full (rest from reference TRBV5-1 and TRBJ1-3): KAGVTQTPRYLIKTRGQQVTLSCSPISGHRSVSWYQQTPGQGLQFLFEYFSETQRNKGNFPGRFSGRQFSNSRSEMNVSTLELGDSALYLCASNYGAEGDTIYFGEGSWLTVV.